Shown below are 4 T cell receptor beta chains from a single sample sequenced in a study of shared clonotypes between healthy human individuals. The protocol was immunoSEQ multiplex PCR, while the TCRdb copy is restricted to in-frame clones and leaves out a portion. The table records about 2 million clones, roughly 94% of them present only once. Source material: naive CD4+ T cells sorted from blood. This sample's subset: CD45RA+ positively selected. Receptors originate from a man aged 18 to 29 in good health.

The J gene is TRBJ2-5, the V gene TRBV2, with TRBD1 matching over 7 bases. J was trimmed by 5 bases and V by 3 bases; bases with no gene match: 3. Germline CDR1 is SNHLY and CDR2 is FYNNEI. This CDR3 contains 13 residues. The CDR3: CASSDARGETQYF. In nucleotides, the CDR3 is TGTGCCAGCAGTGACGCCAGGGGGGAGACCCAGTACTTC.

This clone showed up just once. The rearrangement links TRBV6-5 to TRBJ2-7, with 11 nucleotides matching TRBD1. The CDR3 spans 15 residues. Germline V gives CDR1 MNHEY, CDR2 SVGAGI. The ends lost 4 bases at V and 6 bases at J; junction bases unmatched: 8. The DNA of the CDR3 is TGTGCCAGCAGTTCGGGCCGGGACAGGGGGGCCGAGCAGTACTTC. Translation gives CASSSGRDRGAEQYF.

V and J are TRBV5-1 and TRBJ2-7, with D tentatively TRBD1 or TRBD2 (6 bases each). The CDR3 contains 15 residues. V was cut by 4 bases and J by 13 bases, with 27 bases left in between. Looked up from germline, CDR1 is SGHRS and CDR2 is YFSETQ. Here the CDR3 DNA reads TGCGCCAGCAGCCCGATATGGGGGGCCGGAGGACAGAATTACTTC. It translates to CASSPIWGAGGQNYF.

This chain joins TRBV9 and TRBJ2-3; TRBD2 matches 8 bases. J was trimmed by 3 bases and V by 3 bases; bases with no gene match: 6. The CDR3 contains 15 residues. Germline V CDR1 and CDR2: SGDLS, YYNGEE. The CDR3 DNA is TGTGCCAGCAGCGGGAGCGGGGGTCCGACAGATACGCAGTATTTT. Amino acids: CASSGSGGPTDTQYF.